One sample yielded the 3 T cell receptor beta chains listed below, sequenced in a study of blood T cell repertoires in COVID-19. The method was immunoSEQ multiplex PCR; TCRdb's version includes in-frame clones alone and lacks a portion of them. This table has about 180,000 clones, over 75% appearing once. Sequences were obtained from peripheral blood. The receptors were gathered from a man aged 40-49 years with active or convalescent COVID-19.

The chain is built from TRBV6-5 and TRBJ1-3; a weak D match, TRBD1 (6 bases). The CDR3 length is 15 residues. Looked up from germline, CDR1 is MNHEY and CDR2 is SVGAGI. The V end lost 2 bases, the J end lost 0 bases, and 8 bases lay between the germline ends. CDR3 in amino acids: CASSYQGSSGNTIYF. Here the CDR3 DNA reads TGTGCCAGCAGTTACCAGGGGAGCTCTGGAAACACCATATATTTT.

DNA of the CDR3: TGTGCCAGCAGCCCTGACAGGAGTCCTACAATGAAGCAGTTCTTC. Its protein product is CASSPDRSPTMKQFF. The chain couples TRBV7-2 to TRBJ2-1, with D possibly TRBD1 on 6 matching bases. V was shortened by 5 bases and J by 11 bases, with 22 bases between the two germline ends. CDR3 size: 15 residues. Per germline, CDR1 SGHTA and CDR2 FQGNSA.

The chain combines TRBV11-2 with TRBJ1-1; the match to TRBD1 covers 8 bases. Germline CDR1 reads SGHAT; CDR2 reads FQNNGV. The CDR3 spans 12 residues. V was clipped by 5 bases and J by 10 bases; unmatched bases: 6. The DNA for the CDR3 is TGTGCCAGCAGCCCCAAAACAGGGGGAGCTTTCTTT. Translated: CASSPKTGGAFF.